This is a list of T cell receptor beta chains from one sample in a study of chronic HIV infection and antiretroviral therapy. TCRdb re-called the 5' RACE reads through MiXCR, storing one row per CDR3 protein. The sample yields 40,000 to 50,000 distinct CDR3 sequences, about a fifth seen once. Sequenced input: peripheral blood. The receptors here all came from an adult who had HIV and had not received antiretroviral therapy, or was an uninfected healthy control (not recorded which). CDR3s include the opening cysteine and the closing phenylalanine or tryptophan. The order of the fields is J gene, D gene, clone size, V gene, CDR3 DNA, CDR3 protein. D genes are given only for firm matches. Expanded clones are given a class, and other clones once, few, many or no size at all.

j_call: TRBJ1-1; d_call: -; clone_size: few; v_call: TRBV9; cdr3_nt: TGTGCCAGCAGCCCAGAAGGTTTGGTCACTGAAGCTTTCTTT; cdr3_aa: CASSPEGLVTEAFF
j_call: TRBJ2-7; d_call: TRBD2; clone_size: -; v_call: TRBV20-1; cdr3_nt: TGCAGTGCTAGTGCTAGCGGGTGGCACGAGCAGTACTTC; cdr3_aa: CSASASGWHEQYF
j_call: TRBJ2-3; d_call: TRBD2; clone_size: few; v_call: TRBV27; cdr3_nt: TGTGCCAGCAGCCGTGAGACTAGCTCGGATACGCAGTATTTT; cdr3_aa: CASSRETSSDTQYF
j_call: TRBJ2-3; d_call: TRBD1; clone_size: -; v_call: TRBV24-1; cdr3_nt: TGTGCCACCAGTGACGCCGGGACAGGCGTCACAGATACGCAGTATTTT; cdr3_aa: CATSDAGTGVTDTQYF
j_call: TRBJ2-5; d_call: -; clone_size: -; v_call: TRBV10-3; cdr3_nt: TGTGCCATCAGTTCAACAGAGACCCAGTACTTC; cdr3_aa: CAISSTETQYF
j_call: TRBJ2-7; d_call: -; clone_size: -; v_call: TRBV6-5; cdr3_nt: TGTGCCAGCAGTTACTCGGCGGGTGCGGGGTTTTCCTACGAGCAGTACTTC; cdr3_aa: CASSYSAGAGFSYEQYF
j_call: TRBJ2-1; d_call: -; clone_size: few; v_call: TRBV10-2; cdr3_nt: TGCGCCAGCAGTTCAGCCAATGAGCAGTTCTTC; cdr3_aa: CASSSANEQFF
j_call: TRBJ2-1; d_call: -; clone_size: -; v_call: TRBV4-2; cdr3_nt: TGTGCCAGCAGCCAAGCGGCCGGGAGAGAGGGGCGGTTCTTC; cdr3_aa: CASSQAAGREGRFF
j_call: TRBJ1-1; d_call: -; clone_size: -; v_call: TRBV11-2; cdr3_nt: TGTGCCAGCAGCTTAGGGGTCGGACGGGATGAAGCTTTCTTT; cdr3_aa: CASSLGVGRDEAFF
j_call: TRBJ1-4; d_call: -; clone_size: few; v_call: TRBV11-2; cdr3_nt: TGTGCCAGCAGTCCGGGACTAGGTGAAAAACTGTTTTTT; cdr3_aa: CASSPGLGEKLFF
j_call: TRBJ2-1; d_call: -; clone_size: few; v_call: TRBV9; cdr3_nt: TGTGCCAGCAGCGAGAGCTTTTCCTACAATGAGCAGTTCTTC; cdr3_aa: CASSESFSYNEQFF
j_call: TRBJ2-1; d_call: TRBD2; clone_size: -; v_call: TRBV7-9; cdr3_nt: TGTGCCAGCAGCCTTTGGACTAGCGACTACAATGAGCAGTTCTTC; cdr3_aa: CASSLWTSDYNEQFF
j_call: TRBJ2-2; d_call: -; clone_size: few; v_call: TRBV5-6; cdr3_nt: TGTGCCAGCTCCATGGGGTCCGGGGAGCTGTTTTTT; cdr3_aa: CASSMGSGELFF
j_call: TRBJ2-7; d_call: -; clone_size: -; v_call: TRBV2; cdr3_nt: TGTGCCAGGAGGCGAAGGGCAGACTACGAGCAGTACTTC; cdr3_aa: CARRRRADYEQYF
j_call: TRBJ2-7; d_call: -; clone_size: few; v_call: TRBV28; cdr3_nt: TGTGCCAGCAGTTTGACACGGCCGGCCTACGAGCAGTACTTC; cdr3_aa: CASSLTRPAYEQYF
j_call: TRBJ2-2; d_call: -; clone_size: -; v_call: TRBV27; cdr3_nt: TGTGCCAGCCGGACGGGAGTCCGGGCCGGGGAGCTGTTTTTT; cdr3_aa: CASRTGVRAGELFF
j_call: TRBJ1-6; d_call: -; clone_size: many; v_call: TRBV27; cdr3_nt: TGTGCCAGCAGTTCGGGGACCCTCCTCCTCCACTTT; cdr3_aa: CASSSGTLLLHF
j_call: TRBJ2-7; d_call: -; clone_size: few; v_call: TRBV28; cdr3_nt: TGTGCCAGCAGTACCAGGGCCCGGGGGGAGCAGTACTTC; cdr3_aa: CASSTRARGEQYF
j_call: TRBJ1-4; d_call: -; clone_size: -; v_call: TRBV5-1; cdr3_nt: TGCGCCAGCAGTGAGACAGTTAATGAAAAACTGTTTTTT; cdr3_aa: CASSETVNEKLFF
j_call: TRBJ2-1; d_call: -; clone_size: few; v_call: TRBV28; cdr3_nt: TGTGCCAGTAGGACCCCTCAAGAGCAGTTCTTC; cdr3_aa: CASRTPQEQFF
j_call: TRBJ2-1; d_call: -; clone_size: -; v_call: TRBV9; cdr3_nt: TGTGCCAGCAGCGTGTATGGGGAGCTTGCCTACAATGAGCAGTTCTTC; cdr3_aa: CASSVYGELAYNEQFF
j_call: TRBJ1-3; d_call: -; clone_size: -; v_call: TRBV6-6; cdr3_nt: TGTGCCAGCAGTTACGTCGAGGCAGGACTCCCCATTAGGGACACCATATATTTT; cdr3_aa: CASSYVEAGLPIRDTIYF
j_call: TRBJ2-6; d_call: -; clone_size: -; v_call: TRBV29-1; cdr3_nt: TGCAGCGTTGAGGTAGAAGGTGGGGCCAACGTCCTGACTTTC; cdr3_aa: CSVEVEGGANVLTF